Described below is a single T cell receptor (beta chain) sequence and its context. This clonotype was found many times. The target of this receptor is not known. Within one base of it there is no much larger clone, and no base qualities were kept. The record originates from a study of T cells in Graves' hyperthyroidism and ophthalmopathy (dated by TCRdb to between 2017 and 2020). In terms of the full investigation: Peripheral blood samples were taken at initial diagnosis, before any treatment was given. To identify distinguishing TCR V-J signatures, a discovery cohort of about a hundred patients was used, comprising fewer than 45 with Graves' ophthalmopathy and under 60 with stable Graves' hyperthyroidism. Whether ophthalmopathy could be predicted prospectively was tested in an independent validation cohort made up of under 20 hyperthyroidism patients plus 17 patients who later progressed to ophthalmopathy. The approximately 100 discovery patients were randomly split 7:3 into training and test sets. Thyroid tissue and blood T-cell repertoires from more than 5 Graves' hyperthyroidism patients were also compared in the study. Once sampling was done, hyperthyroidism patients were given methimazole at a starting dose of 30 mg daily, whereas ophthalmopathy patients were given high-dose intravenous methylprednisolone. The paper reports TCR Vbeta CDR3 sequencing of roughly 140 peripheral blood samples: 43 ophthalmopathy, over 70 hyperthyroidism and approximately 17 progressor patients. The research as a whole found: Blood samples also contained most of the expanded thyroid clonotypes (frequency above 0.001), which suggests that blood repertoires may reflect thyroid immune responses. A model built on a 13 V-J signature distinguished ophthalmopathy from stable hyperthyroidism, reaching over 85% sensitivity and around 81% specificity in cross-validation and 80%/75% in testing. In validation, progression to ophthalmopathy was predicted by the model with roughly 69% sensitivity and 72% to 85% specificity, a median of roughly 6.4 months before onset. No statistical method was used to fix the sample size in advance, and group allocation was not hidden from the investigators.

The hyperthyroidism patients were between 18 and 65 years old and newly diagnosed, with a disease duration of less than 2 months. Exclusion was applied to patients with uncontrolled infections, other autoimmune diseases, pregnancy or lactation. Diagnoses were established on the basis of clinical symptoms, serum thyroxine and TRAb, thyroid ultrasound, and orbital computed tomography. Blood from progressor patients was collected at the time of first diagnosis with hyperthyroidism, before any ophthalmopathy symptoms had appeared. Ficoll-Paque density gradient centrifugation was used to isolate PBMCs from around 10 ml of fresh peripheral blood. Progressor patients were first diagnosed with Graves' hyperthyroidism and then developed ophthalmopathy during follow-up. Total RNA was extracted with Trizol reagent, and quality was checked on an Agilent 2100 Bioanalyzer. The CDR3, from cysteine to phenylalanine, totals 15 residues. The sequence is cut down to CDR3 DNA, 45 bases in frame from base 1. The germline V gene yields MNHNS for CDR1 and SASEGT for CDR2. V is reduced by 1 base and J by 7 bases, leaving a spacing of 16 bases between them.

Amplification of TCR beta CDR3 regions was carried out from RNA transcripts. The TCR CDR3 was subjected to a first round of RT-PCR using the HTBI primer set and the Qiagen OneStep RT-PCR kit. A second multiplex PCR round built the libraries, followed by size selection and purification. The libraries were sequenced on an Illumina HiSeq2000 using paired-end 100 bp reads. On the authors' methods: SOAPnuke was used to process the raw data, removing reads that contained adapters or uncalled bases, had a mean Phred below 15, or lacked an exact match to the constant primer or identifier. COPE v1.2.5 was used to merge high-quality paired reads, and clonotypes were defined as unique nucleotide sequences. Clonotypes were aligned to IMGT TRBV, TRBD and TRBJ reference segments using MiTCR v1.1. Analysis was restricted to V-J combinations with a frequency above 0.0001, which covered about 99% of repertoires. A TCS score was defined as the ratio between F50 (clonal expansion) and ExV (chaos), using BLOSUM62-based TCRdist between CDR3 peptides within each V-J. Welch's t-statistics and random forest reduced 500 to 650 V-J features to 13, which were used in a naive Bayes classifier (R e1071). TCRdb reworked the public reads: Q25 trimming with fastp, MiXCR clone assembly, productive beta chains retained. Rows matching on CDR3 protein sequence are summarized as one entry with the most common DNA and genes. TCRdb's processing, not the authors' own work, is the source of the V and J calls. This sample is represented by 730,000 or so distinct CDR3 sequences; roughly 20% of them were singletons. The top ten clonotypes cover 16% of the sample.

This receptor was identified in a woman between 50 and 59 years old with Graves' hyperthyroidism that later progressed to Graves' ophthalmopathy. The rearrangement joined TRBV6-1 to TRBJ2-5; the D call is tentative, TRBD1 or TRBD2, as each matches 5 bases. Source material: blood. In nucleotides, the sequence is TGTGCCAGCAGTGAAGGGGGGTCTGCTCGTGTGACCCAGTACTTC. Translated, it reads CASSEGGSARVTQYF.